The clone carrying this TCR beta chain was seen once. The sample belongs to a study of OX40 agonist ivuxolimab in advanced cancers. Generated by immunoSEQ multiplex PCR, the TCRdb table keeps only in-frame clones and is missing some. Of 77,000 or so clones in the sample, about 89% were seen once. The CDR3 is 13 residues long. Germline values: CDR1 MDHEN, CDR2 SYDVKM. V was pared by 8 bases and J by 9 bases, with 10 bases of the junction left unmatched. The clonotype comes from an adult with an advanced solid tumor such as melanoma, head and neck, liver or kidney cancer. The sequenced sample was CD4+ or CD8+ T cells sorted from blood, obtained in a trial of the OX40 agonist ivuxolimab. The V and J genes are TRBV28 and TRBJ2-5; the match to TRBD1 covers 9 bases. The CDR3 DNA sequence: TGTGCCAGCGACAGGGGGAAATTCGAGGCCCAGTACTTC. Its protein is CASDRGKFEAQYF.